This paragraph reports one T cell receptor (beta chain). The entry originates in a study of CD8 T cells in Susac syndrome. A quantity of 0.5 to 1 ug RNA underwent reverse transcription using random hexamers. One entry per CDR3 protein, called by TCRdb with MiXCR from the immunoSEQ multiplex PCR reads. The table lists hundreds of thousands of distinct CDR3 sequences, approximately 94% of them singletons, with around 0.15% in the top ten. CD8+ and CD4+ T cells taken from blood had their TCR beta sequenced. This receptor was taken from a human donor with Susac syndrome. The specimen sequenced was CD4+ T cells from PBMCs.

The chain's CDR3 is CSALGPLEGDEQYF. CDR3 DNA sequence: TGCAGTGCTCTTGGGCCTTTAGAGGGGGACGAGCAGTACTTC. This chain links TRBV20-1 with TRBJ2-7; tentative D call: TRBD1 (6 bases). The germline V gene encodes CDR1 DFQATT and CDR2 SNEGSKA (reference sequence). The CDR3 runs 14 residues. V lost 5 bases and J 5 bases, leaving 19 bases between the germline ends.